These T cell receptor beta chains were read from a single sample in a study of blood T cell repertoires in COVID-19. Measured with immunoSEQ multiplex PCR; TCRdb has only the in-frame clones, and not every one. The repertoire includes 250,000 to 400,000 clones, roughly 90% of them detected once, and 2.9% sits in the top ten. The source material was peripheral blood. These receptors all stem from a woman aged 30 to 39 with COVID-19, enrolled during active disease. CDR3s include the opening cysteine and the closing phenylalanine or tryptophan. Fields, in order: J gene, D gene, clone size, V gene, CDR3 protein, CDR3 DNA. The D gene is left open where the match is weak. Clone size is not always given. Where it is, it says once, few, many or a class for expanded clones.

j_gene: TRBJ2-5; d_gene: TRBD1; abundance: .; v_gene: TRBV19; CDR3aa: CASSMAGTGPQYF; CDR3nt: TGTGCCAGTAGTATGGCCGGGACAGGGCCCCAGTACTTC
j_gene: TRBJ2-7; d_gene: TRBD2; abundance: .; v_gene: TRBV10-2; CDR3aa: CASSVAGGAYEQYF; CDR3nt: TGCGCCAGCAGTGTGGCGGGAGGGGCCTACGAGCAGTACTTC
j_gene: TRBJ1-1; d_gene: .; abundance: .; v_gene: TRBV30; CDR3aa: CAYNWNTEAFF; CDR3nt: TGTGCCTACAATTGGAACACTGAAGCTTTCTTT
j_gene: TRBJ2-3; d_gene: TRBD1; abundance: .; v_gene: TRBV5-1; CDR3aa: CASSPAGTGGADTQYF; CDR3nt: TGCGCCAGCAGCCCAGCCGGGACAGGGGGAGCAGATACGCAGTATTTT
j_gene: TRBJ2-2; d_gene: .; abundance: once; v_gene: TRBV5-1; CDR3aa: CASSSTAGELFF; CDR3nt: TGCGCCAGCAGCTCTACGGCCGGGGAGCTGTTTTTT
j_gene: TRBJ1-5; d_gene: .; abundance: .; v_gene: TRBV28; CDR3aa: CASSLMSRENQPQHF; CDR3nt: TGTGCCAGCAGTTTAATGAGCAGGGAAAATCAGCCCCAGCATTTT
j_gene: TRBJ1-6; d_gene: TRBD1; abundance: .; v_gene: TRBV27; CDR3aa: CASSLSGGAGNSPLHF; CDR3nt: TGTGCCAGCAGCCTATCAGGGGGCGCGGGGAATTCACCCCTCCACTTT
j_gene: TRBJ1-4; d_gene: .; abundance: .; v_gene: TRBV5-1; CDR3aa: CASSFTRQNQYEKLFF; CDR3nt: TGCGCCAGCAGCTTTACCCGACAGAACCAATATGAAAAACTGTTTTTT
j_gene: TRBJ2-7; d_gene: .; abundance: .; v_gene: TRBV5-1; CDR3aa: CASGPGGAYEQYF; CDR3nt: TGCGCCAGCGGCCCCGGAGGGGCCTACGAGCAGTACTTC
j_gene: TRBJ2-1; d_gene: .; abundance: .; v_gene: TRBV24-1; CDR3aa: CATSAGFDYNEQFF; CDR3nt: TGTGCCACCAGTGCAGGATTTGACTACAATGAGCAGTTCTTC
j_gene: TRBJ2-2; d_gene: TRBD2; abundance: .; v_gene: TRBV4-1; CDR3aa: CASSLAGGNTGELFF; CDR3nt: TGCGCCAGCAGCTTAGCGGGAGGGAACACCGGGGAGCTGTTTTTT
j_gene: TRBJ1-1; d_gene: TRBD1; abundance: .; v_gene: TRBV7-9; CDR3aa: CASSYPRTGVTNTEAFF; CDR3nt: TGTGCCAGCAGCTATCCGAGGACAGGGGTGACAAACACTGAAGCTTTCTTT
j_gene: TRBJ2-5; d_gene: TRBD2; abundance: .; v_gene: TRBV9; CDR3aa: CASSELAQETQYF; CDR3nt: TGTGCCAGCAGCGAACTAGCGCAGGAGACCCAGTACTTC
j_gene: TRBJ2-3; d_gene: TRBD1; abundance: .; v_gene: TRBV11-3; CDR3aa: CASSARQGADTDTQYF; CDR3nt: TGTGCCAGCAGCGCTAGACAGGGGGCGGACACAGATACGCAGTATTTT
j_gene: TRBJ1-4; d_gene: TRBD1; abundance: .; v_gene: TRBV28; CDR3aa: CASSNPGTATNEKLFF; CDR3nt: TGTGCCAGCAGCAACCCCGGGACAGCAACTAATGAAAAACTGTTTTTT
j_gene: TRBJ1-4; d_gene: .; abundance: .; v_gene: TRBV5-6; CDR3aa: CASSHTREVLEKLFF; CDR3nt: TGTGCCAGCAGCCATACCAGGGAAGTTCTCGAAAAACTGTTTTTT
j_gene: TRBJ1-6; d_gene: TRBD1; abundance: .; v_gene: TRBV28; CDR3aa: CASSFNRGPGNSPLHF; CDR3nt: TGTGCCAGCAGTTTCAACAGGGGGCCTGGTAATTCACCCCTCCACTTT
j_gene: TRBJ1-3; d_gene: TRBD1; abundance: .; v_gene: TRBV9; CDR3aa: CASSVGPGQHGNTIYF; CDR3nt: TGTGCCAGCAGCGTCGGTCCGGGACAGCACGGAAACACCATATATTTT
j_gene: TRBJ2-1; d_gene: TRBD2; abundance: .; v_gene: TRBV28; CDR3aa: CASRTSVNEQFF; CDR3nt: TGTGCCAGTCGGACTAGCGTCAATGAGCAGTTCTTC
j_gene: TRBJ1-2; d_gene: TRBD1; abundance: .; v_gene: TRBV18; CDR3aa: CASSPSGGAYGYTF; CDR3nt: TGTGCCAGCTCACCCTCAGGGGGCGCCTATGGCTACACCTTC
j_gene: TRBJ1-2; d_gene: .; abundance: .; v_gene: TRBV3-1/TRBV3-2; CDR3aa: CASGNNRDNGYTF; CDR3nt: TGTGCCAGCGGTAATAACAGGGATAATGGCTACACCTTC
j_gene: TRBJ2-4; d_gene: .; abundance: .; v_gene: TRBV3-1/TRBV3-2; CDR3aa: CASSQGTKNIQYF; CDR3nt: TGTGCCAGCAGCCAAGGTACTAAAAACATTCAGTACTTC
j_gene: TRBJ1-1; d_gene: TRBD1; abundance: .; v_gene: TRBV29-1; CDR3aa: CSVRRQGRNTEAFF; CDR3nt: TGCAGCGTGCGAAGACAGGGTAGAAACACTGAAGCTTTCTTT
j_gene: TRBJ1-5; d_gene: .; abundance: few; v_gene: TRBV24-1; CDR3aa: CATSEGGPANQPQHF; CDR3nt: TGTGCCACCAGTGAGGGGGGGCCAGCTAATCAGCCCCAGCATTTT
j_gene: TRBJ1-1; d_gene: .; abundance: .; v_gene: TRBV9; CDR3aa: CASSVGVEGEAFF; CDR3nt: TGTGCCAGCAGCGTAGGGGTGGAGGGTGAAGCTTTCTTT
j_gene: TRBJ1-1; d_gene: .; abundance: .; v_gene: TRBV7-7; CDR3aa: CASSPAGQHEAFF; CDR3nt: TGTGCCAGCAGCCCCGCCGGACAGCATGAAGCTTTCTTT
j_gene: TRBJ2-1; d_gene: .; abundance: .; v_gene: TRBV2; CDR3aa: CASTPLTTGNNEQFF; CDR3nt: TGTGCCAGCACCCCCCTTACCACAGGGAACAATGAGCAGTTCTTC
j_gene: TRBJ2-2; d_gene: .; abundance: few; v_gene: TRBV2; CDR3aa: CASSLRDGELFF; CDR3nt: TGTGCCAGCAGTCTCAGGGATGGGGAGCTGTTTTTT
j_gene: TRBJ2-5; d_gene: .; abundance: .; v_gene: TRBV4-1; CDR3aa: CASSLVLQETQYF; CDR3nt: TGCGCCAGCAGCCTCGTCCTCCAAGAGACCCAGTACTTC
j_gene: TRBJ1-1; d_gene: .; abundance: .; v_gene: TRBV12-2; CDR3aa: CASRPPGQGYTEAFF; CDR3nt: TGTGCAAGTCGTCCACCGGGACAGGGGTATACTGAAGCTTTCTTT
j_gene: TRBJ1-4; d_gene: .; abundance: .; v_gene: TRBV28; CDR3aa: CASSRRTAVEKLFF; CDR3nt: TGTGCCAGCAGCCGTCGGACAGCCGTTGAAAAACTGTTTTTT